These 8 T cell receptor beta chains were all obtained from the same sample, sequenced in a study of T cell changes during pregnancy in multiple sclerosis. The table came from immunoSEQ multiplex PCR; TCRdb's copy has only in-frame clones and leaves some out. The data hold 50,000 or so clones, with around 90% observed a single time. The starting material was CD4+ T cells from peripheral blood mononuclear cells, obtained before pregnancy. These receptors all come from a female donor with multiple sclerosis, enrolled in a pregnancy study.

The V gene is TRBV11-2, the J gene TRBJ2-1; 7 bases are shared with TRBD2. Germline-derived CDR1 and CDR2 are SGHAT and FQNNGV. The ends lost 5 bases at V and 12 bases at J; junction bases unmatched: 7. The CDR3 is 12 residues long. CDR3 sequence reads: CASSREDPRQFF. Here the CDR3 DNA reads TGTGCCAGCAGCCGGGAGGACCCCAGGCAGTTCTTC.

This chain links TRBV27 with TRBJ1-2; no clear D. V lost 3 bases and J 4 bases, leaving 12 bases between the germline ends. The germline CDR1 and CDR2 sequences are MNHEY and SMNVEV (reference sequence). The CDR3 contains 14 residues. The CDR3 protein is CASSFNAGPYGYTF. DNA of the CDR3: TGTGCCAGCAGTTTTAATGCAGGCCCCTATGGCTACACCTTC.

The chain uses TRBV7-2 and TRBJ2-1, with 11 bases lining up with TRBD2. The V gene's germline CDR1 is SGHTA and CDR2 FQGNSA. The CDR3 loop spans 14 amino acids. V lost 3 bases to trimming and J lost 5 bases; unmatched junction nucleotides: 0. The CDR3 protein is CASSFSGGDNEQFF. CDR3 coding DNA: TGTGCCAGCAGCTTTAGCGGGGGGGACAATGAGCAGTTCTTC.

This sequence joins TRBV5-8 and TRBJ1-5; D possibly corresponds to TRBD1 (6 bases). The V gene lost 4 bases and the J gene lost 5 bases, with 16 bases spanning the gap. Germline V gives CDR1 SGHTS, CDR2 YDEGEE. This CDR3 has 15 residues. The CDR3 nucleotides are TGTGCCAGCAGCGACACAGGGTTCCAGTATCAGCCCCAGCATTTT. It translates to CASSDTGFQYQPQHF.

V gene TRBV9 combines with J gene TRBJ2-7, with 7 bases aligning to TRBD2. V lost 0 bases, J lost 4 bases, and 4 bases stayed unmatched. Germline values: CDR1 SGDLS, CDR2 YYNGEE. This CDR3 region has 14 residues. The CDR3, as DNA: TGTGCCAGCAGCGTAGCGGGGGGTAGGTACGAGCAGTACTTC. Translation gives CASSVAGGRYEQYF.

This clone was seen a single time. J is TRBJ2-1 and V is TRBV7-2; D perhaps matches TRBD2 (5 bases). Looked up from germline, CDR1 is SGHTA and CDR2 is FQGNSA. The CDR3 covers 14 residues. Trimming took 5 bases from V and 6 from J, leaving 14 bases between them. CDR3 nucleotide sequence: TGTGCCAGCAGCCCCCCGAGGGCTCCCAATGAGCAGTTCTTC. Residues: CASSPPRAPNEQFF.

The J gene is TRBJ2-7, the V gene TRBV21-1; the D call TRBD1 from the table was never checked on the DNA. TRBV21-1 is an annotated pseudogene. The CDR3 consists of 14 residues. For the CDR3, the DNA is TGTGCCAGCAGCAAAGTGGGGGCCCCCTACGAGCAGTACTTC. Its translation: CASSKVGAPYEQYF.

The rearrangement joins TRBV5-1 to TRBJ2-1; 11 bases match TRBD2. V trimming: 0 bases; J trimming: 7 bases; junction bases outside the gene matches: 3. The germline gives CDR1 SGHRS, CDR2 YFSETQ. The CDR3 runs 15 residues. The CDR3 loop is CASSLDLAGGNEQFF. In DNA form, the CDR3 reads TGCGCCAGCAGCTTGGATCTAGCGGGAGGAAATGAGCAGTTCTTC.